This T cell receptor beta chain appears in the sequencing data of a study of blood T cell repertoires in COVID-19. Generated by immunoSEQ multiplex PCR, the TCRdb table keeps only in-frame clones and is missing some. The sample records 150,000 or so clones, around 82% being singletons. J was trimmed by 9 bases and V by 5 bases; bases with no gene match: 7. The CDR3 is made up of 14 amino acids. Germline CDR1 is SGHVS and CDR2 is FQNEAQ. The source is a woman aged 50 to 60 who had recovered from COVID-19. Sequences were obtained from PBMCs or T cells enriched from blood (not recorded which). This chain links TRBV7-8 with TRBJ2-1; TRBD1 matches 10 bases. The CDR3 region has the DNA TGTGCCAGCAGCCCCGGGACAGGGGTGGGTGAGCAGTTCTTC. Residues: CASSPGTGVGEQFF.